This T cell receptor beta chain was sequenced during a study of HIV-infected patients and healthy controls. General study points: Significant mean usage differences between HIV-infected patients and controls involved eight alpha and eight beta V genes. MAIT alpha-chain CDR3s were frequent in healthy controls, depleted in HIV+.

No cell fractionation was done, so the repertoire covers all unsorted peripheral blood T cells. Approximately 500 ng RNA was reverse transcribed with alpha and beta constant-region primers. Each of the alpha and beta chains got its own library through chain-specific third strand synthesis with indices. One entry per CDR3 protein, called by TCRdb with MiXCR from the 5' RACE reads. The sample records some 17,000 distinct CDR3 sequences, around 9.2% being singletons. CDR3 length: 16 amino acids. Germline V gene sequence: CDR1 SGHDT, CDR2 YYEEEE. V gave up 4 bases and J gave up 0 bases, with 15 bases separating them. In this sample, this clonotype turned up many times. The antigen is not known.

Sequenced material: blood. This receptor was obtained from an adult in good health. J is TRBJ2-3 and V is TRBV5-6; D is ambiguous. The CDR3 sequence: CASSPLQSPSTDTQYF. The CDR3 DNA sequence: TGTGCCAGCAGCCCGCTACAGAGTCCCAGCACAGATACGCAGTATTTT.